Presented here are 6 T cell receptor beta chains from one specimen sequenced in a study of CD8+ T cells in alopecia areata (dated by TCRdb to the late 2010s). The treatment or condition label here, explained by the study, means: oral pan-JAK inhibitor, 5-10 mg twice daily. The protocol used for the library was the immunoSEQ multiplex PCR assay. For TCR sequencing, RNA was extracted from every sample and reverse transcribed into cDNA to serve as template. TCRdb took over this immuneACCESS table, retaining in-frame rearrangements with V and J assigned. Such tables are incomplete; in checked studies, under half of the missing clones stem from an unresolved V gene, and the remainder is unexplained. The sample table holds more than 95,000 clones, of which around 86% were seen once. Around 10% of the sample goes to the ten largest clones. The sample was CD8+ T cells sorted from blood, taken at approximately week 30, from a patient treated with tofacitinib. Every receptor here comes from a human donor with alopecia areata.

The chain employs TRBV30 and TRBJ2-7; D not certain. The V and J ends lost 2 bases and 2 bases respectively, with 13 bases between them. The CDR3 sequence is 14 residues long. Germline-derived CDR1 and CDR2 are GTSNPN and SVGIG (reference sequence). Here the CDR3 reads CAWSSTDLTYEQYF. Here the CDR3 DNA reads TGTGCCTGGAGTAGCACGGACCTTACCTACGAGCAGTACTTC.

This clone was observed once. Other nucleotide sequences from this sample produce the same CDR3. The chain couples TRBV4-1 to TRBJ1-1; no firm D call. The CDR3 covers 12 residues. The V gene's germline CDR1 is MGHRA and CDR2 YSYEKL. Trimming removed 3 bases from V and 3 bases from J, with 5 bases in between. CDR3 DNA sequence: TGCGCCAGCAGCCAGCGGGACACTGAAGCTTTCTTT. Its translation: CASSQRDTEAFF.

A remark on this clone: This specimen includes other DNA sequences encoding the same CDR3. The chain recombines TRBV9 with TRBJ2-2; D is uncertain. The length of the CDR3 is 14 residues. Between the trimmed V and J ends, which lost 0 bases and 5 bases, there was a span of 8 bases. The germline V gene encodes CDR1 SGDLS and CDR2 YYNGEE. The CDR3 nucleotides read TGTGCCAGCAGCGTAGAGGGATTAACCGGGGAGCTGTTTTTT. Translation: CASSVEGLTGELFF.

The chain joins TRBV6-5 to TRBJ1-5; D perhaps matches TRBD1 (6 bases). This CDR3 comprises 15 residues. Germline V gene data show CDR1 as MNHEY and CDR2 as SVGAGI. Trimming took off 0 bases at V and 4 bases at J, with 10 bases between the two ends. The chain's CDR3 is CASSYSTQGNQPQHF. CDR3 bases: TGTGCCAGCAGTTACTCTACACAGGGTAATCAGCCCCAGCATTTT.

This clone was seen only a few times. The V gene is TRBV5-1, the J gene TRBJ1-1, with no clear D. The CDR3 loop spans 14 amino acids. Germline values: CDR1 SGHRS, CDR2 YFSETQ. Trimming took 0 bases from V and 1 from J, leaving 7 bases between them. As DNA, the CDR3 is TGCGCCAGCAGCTTGGAACCAGGGAACACTGAAGCTTTCTTT. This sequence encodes CASSLEPGNTEAFF.

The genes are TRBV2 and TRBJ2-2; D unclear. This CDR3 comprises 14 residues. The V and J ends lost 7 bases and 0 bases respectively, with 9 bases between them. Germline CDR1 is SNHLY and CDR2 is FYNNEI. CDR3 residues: CASNGETNTGELFF. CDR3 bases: TGTGCCAGCAACGGAGAGACGAACACCGGGGAGCTGTTTTTT.